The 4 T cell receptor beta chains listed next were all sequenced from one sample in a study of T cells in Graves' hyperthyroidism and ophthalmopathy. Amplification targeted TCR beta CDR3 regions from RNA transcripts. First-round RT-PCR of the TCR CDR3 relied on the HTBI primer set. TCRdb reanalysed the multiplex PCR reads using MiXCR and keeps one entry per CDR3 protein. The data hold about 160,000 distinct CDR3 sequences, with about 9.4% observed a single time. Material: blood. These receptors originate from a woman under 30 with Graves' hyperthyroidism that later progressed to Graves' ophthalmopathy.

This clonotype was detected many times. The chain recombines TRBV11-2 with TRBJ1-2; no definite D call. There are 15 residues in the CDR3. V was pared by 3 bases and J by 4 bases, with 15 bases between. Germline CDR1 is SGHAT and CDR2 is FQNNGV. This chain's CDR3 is CASSLFLPEPYGYTF. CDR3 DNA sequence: TGTGCCAGCAGCTTGTTCTTGCCTGAACCCTATGGCTACACCTTC.

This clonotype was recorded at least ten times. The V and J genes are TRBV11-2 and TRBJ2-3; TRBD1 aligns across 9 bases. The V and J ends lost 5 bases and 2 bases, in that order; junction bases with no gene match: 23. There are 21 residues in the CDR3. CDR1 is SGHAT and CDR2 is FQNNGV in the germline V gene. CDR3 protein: CASSIWTGVTTLGAFTDTQYF. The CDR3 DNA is TGTGCCAGCAGCATATGGACAGGGGTAACAACCCTGGGGGCCTTCACAGATACGCAGTATTTT.

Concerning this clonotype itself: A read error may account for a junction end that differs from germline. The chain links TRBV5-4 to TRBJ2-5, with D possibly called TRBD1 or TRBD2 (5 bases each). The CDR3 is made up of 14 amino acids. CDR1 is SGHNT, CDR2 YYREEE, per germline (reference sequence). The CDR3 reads CASSLEGVGEAQYF. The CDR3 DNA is TGTGCCAGCAGCTTGGAAGGGGTGGGAGAGGCCCAGTACTTC.

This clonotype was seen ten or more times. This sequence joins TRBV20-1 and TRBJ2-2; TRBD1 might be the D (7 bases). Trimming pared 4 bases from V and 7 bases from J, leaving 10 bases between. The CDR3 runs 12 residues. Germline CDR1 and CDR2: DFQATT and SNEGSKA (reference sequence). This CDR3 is CSANRGGGELFF. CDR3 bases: TGCAGTGCTAACAGGGGAGGCGGGGAGCTGTTTTTT.